The 32 T cell receptor beta chains below were found in one sample sequenced in a study of blood T cell repertoires in COVID-19. Clones were read by immunoSEQ multiplex PCR, and TCRdb kept only the in-frame ones, dropping some. The repertoire holds roughly 60,000 clones, 75% to 90% seen once, with about a tenth in the top ten. Sequenced sample: peripheral blood. These receptors were taken from a human donor with acute or convalescent COVID-19. The donor label of this sample is uncertain.

The chain combines TRBV9 with TRBJ2-7, with 9 bases identical to TRBD1. This CDR3 has 14 amino acids. CDR1 and CDR2 from the germline V gene are SGDLS and YYNGEE. V lost 3 bases to trimming and J lost 3 bases; unmatched junction nucleotides: 4. This chain's CDR3 is CASSAQDRGYEQYF. CDR3 DNA sequence: TGTGCCAGCAGCGCGCAGGACAGGGGCTACGAGCAGTACTTC. Supplemented by reference TRBV9 and TRBJ2-7, the full variable domain reads DSGVTQTPKHLITATGQRVTLRCSPRSGDLSVYWYQQSLDQGLQFLIQYYNGEERAKGNILERFSAQQFPDLHSELNLSSLELGDSALYFCASSAQDRGYEQYFGPGTRLTVT.

This clone came up once. V usage is TRBV4-1 and J usage is TRBJ1-3, with 8 bases fitting TRBD1. Germline trimming cut 1 base from V and 7 bases from J; bases unmatched to any gene: 12. The CDR3 runs 17 residues. CDR1 MGHRA and CDR2 YSYEKL come from the germline V gene. CDR3 protein: CASSQVGQGRTGNTIYF. CDR3 coding DNA: TGCGCCAGCAGCCAAGTAGGACAGGGACGTACGGGGAACACCATATATTTT.

The chain employs TRBV9 and TRBJ1-3; D possibly corresponds to TRBD1 (6 bases). This CDR3 is built from 15 residues. The germline V gene has CDR1 SGDLS and CDR2 YYNGEE. Between the trimmed V and J ends, which lost 4 bases and 0 bases, there was a span of 11 bases. The CDR3 DNA reads TGTGCCAGCAGCCCACAGGGCCGCTCTGGAAACACCATATATTTT. This codes for CASSPQGRSGNTIYF.

V usage is TRBV6-5 and J usage is TRBJ1-6; D is uncertain. The V gene's germline CDR1 is MNHEY and CDR2 SVGAGI. Trimming shortened V by 4 bases and J by 8 bases, and 12 bases separated the two germline ends. The CDR3 covers 14 residues. This CDR3 is CASSSSRTDSPLHF. The CDR3 DNA sequence: TGTGCCAGCAGTTCCTCCCGCACGGATTCACCCCTCCACTTT.

The genes are TRBV7-2 and TRBJ2-4; 8 positions agree with TRBD1. With V trimmed by 5 bases and J by 2 bases, 8 bases remained unmatched. CDR3 length: 16 amino acids. Germline CDR1 is SGHTA and CDR2 is FQGNSA. CDR3 residues: CASSARTGTSKNIQYF. The DNA for the CDR3 is TGTGCCAGCAGCGCTAGGACAGGGACGTCCAAAAACATTCAGTACTTC.

This chain links TRBV6-4 with TRBJ2-3; 13 bases fit TRBD2. CDR1 is MRHNA and CDR2 is SNTAGT in the germline V gene. Unmatched junction bases numbered 5, after V lost 0 bases and J lost 5 bases. CDR3 size: 17 residues. The CDR3 loop is CASSDSPGLAGRDTQYF. CDR3 nucleotides: TGTGCCAGCAGTGACTCACCGGGACTAGCGGGGCGAGATACGCAGTATTTT.

This chain links TRBV6-2 or TRBV6-3 with TRBJ2-5, with 7 bases lining up with TRBD1. The CDR3 covers 15 residues. Germline CDR1 reads MNHEY; CDR2 reads SVGEGT. Germline trimming cut 6 bases from V and 3 bases from J; bases unmatched to any gene: 10. For the CDR3, the DNA is TGTGCCAGCAGCCTAATCGGGACAGAGAAAGAGACCCAGTACTTC. This sequence encodes CASSLIGTEKETQYF.

This clone was counted only a few times. The chain couples TRBV28 to TRBJ1-2; TRBD1 matches 10 bases. CDR3 size: 14 residues. The V gene's germline CDR1 is MDHEN and CDR2 SYDVKM. The trim removed 4 bases at V and 9 bases at J, leaving 8 bases unmatched. CDR3 region: CASSSGQGVVSYTF. The CDR3 bases are TGTGCCAGCAGTTCTGGACAGGGGGTAGTAAGCTACACCTTC.

The genes are TRBV12-3 or TRBV12-4 and TRBJ1-2; the D is unclear. The CDR3 has 13 amino acids. V was pared by 2 bases and J by 8 bases, with 12 bases between. DNA for the CDR3: TGTGCCAGCAGTTTACGGTCTTATTACGGCTACACCTTC. Encoded protein: CASSLRSYYGYTF.

V and J are TRBV2 and TRBJ1-5; D possibly corresponds to TRBD1 (5 bases). The CDR3 runs to 17 residues. V lost 3 bases to trimming and J lost 3 bases, with 18 bases between them. CDR1 and CDR2 (germline): SNHLY, FYNNEI. This CDR3 is CASSDRRRSGLNQPQHF. The CDR3 DNA reads as TGTGCCAGCAGTGATAGGCGACGTTCGGGACTCAATCAGCCCCAGCATTTT.

This clone was counted a single time. The chain carries TRBV28 and TRBJ1-5; 7 bases agree with TRBD1. The CDR3 length is 15 residues. Germline V lookup: CDR1 MDHEN, CDR2 SYDVKM. The ends lost 5 bases at V and 5 bases at J; junction bases unmatched: 9. Here the CDR3 DNA reads TGTGCCAGCAGTCTTATGGTAGGGGGCCATCAGCCCCAGCATTTT. As protein: CASSLMVGGHQPQHF. Looking up the rest from reference TRBV28 and TRBJ1-5 gives the full variable domain: DVKVTQSSRYLVKRTGEKVFLECVQDMDHENMFWYRQDPGLGLRLIYFSYDVKMKEKGDIPEGYSVSREKKERFSLILESASTNQTSMYLCASSLMVGGHQPQHFGDGTRLSIL.

This clone was recorded a few times. The CDR3 loop reads CASSESRLEREAFF. The CDR3 coding sequence is TGTGCCAGCAGTGAAAGCAGATTGGAGAGGGAAGCTTTCTTT. This sequence joins TRBV2 and TRBJ1-1; D uncertain. Trimming took 2 bases from V and 8 from J, leaving 15 bases between them. The CDR3 covers 14 residues. Germline lookup yields CDR1 SNHLY and CDR2 FYNNEI.

The rearrangement links TRBV24-1 to TRBJ2-1; TRBD2 might be the D (5 bases). Deletions cut 4 bases from V and 10 bases from J, with 22 bases between. The CDR3 sequence is 16 residues long. CDR1 is KGHDR and CDR2 is SFDVKD in the germline V gene. CDR3 loop: CATSDRVRSGSQEQFF. The CDR3 DNA reads as TGTGCCACCAGTGACCGCGTGAGGAGCGGATCCCAAGAGCAGTTCTTC.

The chain combines TRBV3-1 (or the pseudogene TRBV3-2) with TRBJ2-3; 10 bases fit TRBD2. From germline, CDR1 is LGHDT and CDR2 YNNKEL (reference sequence). The junction had 7 bases not matched to a gene; V was cut back by 2 bases and J by 5 bases. CDR3 length equals 16 residues. Here the CDR3 reads CASSQLAGAMGDTQYF. CDR3 DNA sequence: TGTGCCAGCAGCCAACTAGCGGGAGCCATGGGAGATACGCAGTATTTT.

The chain couples TRBV5-4 to TRBJ2-3, with 8 bases fitting TRBD2. CDR3 length equals 13 residues. In germline, CDR1 is SGHNT, CDR2 YYREEE (reference sequence). V lost 5 bases to trimming and J lost 4 bases; unmatched junction nucleotides: 3. The CDR3 reads CASRGLVADTQYF. In DNA, the CDR3 is TGTGCCAGCAGGGGACTAGTCGCAGATACGCAGTATTTT.

This chain connects TRBV28 to TRBJ1-3; TRBD1 might be the D (6 bases). This CDR3 region has 16 residues. Germline CDR1 and CDR2: MDHEN and SYDVKM. V lost 5 bases, J lost 3 bases, and 17 bases lay in between. CDR3 bases: TGTGCCAGCAGTCCCCGGGGGGGCGGTGGTGGAAACACCATATATTTT. Protein sequence: CASSPRGGGGGNTIYF.

This CDR3 reads CASSSYPPTIGHEQYF. Here the CDR3 DNA reads TGTGCCAGCAGTTCATACCCTCCTACTATAGGCCACGAGCAGTACTTC. The chain links TRBV27 to TRBJ2-7; D is unclear. Per the germline V gene, CDR1 is MNHEY and CDR2 is SMNVEV (reference sequence). CDR3 length: 16 residues. The V end was cut by 4 bases, the J end by 5 bases, with 21 bases between.

This clone was recorded a few times. The chain has TRBV7-9 and TRBJ1-3, with unresolved D. The V end lost 3 bases, the J end lost 4 bases, and 4 bases lay between the germline ends. This CDR3 is 12 amino acids long. Germline CDR1 reads SEHNR; CDR2 reads FQNEAQ (reference sequence). The CDR3 here is CASSFEGNTIYF. The CDR3, as DNA: TGTGCCAGCAGCTTTGAGGGAAACACCATATATTTT.

The chain carries TRBV15 and TRBJ1-3; D is uncertain. CDR1 and CDR2 from the germline V gene are LNHNV and YYDKDF (reference sequence). This CDR3 spans 16 amino acids. Between the trimmed V and J ends, which lost 0 bases and 4 bases, there was a span of 13 bases. DNA for the CDR3: TGTGCCACCAGCAGAGATGGAGGAGCCTGGGGAAACACCATATATTTT. This translates into CATSRDGGAWGNTIYF.

The chain links TRBV28 to TRBJ2-1; D unresolved. The CDR3 has 15 residues. The V and J ends lost 5 bases and 0 bases respectively, with 11 bases between them. Germline CDR1 reads MDHEN; CDR2 reads SYDVKM. In DNA form, the CDR3 reads TGTGCCAGCAGTCCCAGCGCTCGCTCCTACAATGAGCAGTTCTTC. It is translated as CASSPSARSYNEQFF. Full variable domain (outside the CDR3, taken from reference TRBV28 and TRBJ2-1): DVKVTQSSRYLVKRTGEKVFLECVQDMDHENMFWYRQDPGLGLRLIYFSYDVKMKEKGDIPEGYSVSREKKERFSLILESASTNQTSMYLCASSPSARSYNEQFFGPGTRLTVL.

The chain joins TRBV11-3 to TRBJ2-6; 7 nucleotides line up with TRBD1. Trimming at V came to 4 bases and at J to 1 base, leaving 7 bases not matched to a gene. This CDR3 has 17 residues. Germline V gene sequence: CDR1 SGHNT, CDR2 YENEEA. The CDR3 sequence: CASSSVTGQSGANVLTF. The DNA for the CDR3 is TGTGCCAGCAGCTCCGTGACAGGGCAATCTGGGGCCAACGTCCTGACTTTC.

About this clone itself: The DNA is omitted, as the CDR3 cannot be located on it reliably, and the CDR3 follows TCRdb's listing. J is TRBJ2-3 and V is TRBV7-5; TRBD2 reflects the table's D call only, with no check against the DNA. TRBV7-5 is a pseudogene segment. The CDR3 adds up to 18 amino acids, both ends counted. The CDR3 is CARSPSVAGGTSTDTQYF.

In nucleotides, the CDR3 is TGTGCCATCAGCGGACTAGCGGTTAGCTCCTACGAGCAGTACTTC. As protein: CAISGLAVSSYEQYF. This chain links TRBV10-3 with TRBJ2-7; 10 positions agree with TRBD2. From germline, CDR1 is ENHRY and CDR2 SYGVKD. With 6 bases clipped from V and 0 bases from J, the junction kept 5 bases outside the gene matches. This CDR3 is 15 amino acids long.

The chain employs TRBV7-2 and TRBJ1-6, with a weak D call TRBD1 (6 bases). CDR1 SGHTA and CDR2 FQGNSA come from the germline V gene. The CDR3 contains 14 residues. V was clipped by 3 bases and J by 6 bases, with 9 bases between them. CDR3: CASSLTGSNSPLHF. As DNA, the CDR3 is TGTGCCAGCAGCTTGACAGGCTCTAATTCACCCCTCCACTTT.

The chain links TRBV5-1 to TRBJ1-1; 9 bases map to TRBD1. Trimming cost V 7 bases and J 5 bases; bases outside gene matches: 6. The CDR3 runs to 13 residues. Germline V gene data show CDR1 as SGHRS and CDR2 as YFSETQ. CDR3 region: CASWGDRATEAFF. The DNA of the CDR3 is TGCGCCAGCTGGGGGGACAGGGCTACTGAAGCTTTCTTT.

V and J are TRBV5-1 and TRBJ2-7; possible D gene TRBD1, 6 bases. Germline V gene data show CDR1 as SGHRS and CDR2 as YFSETQ. The CDR3 spans 15 residues. Trimming shortened V by 1 base and J by 3 bases, and 14 bases separated the two germline ends. CDR3 region: CASSLSAGTNYEQYV. The CDR3 nucleotides are TGCGCCAGCAGCTTGTCCGCCGGGACAAACTACGAGCAGTACGTC.

The CDR3 is CASSTQRGGLETQYF. The DNA of the CDR3 is TGTGCCAGCAGCACTCAGCGGGGGGGCTTAGAGACCCAGTACTTC. The chain carries TRBV7-6 and TRBJ2-5; 10 positions match TRBD2. V gave up 5 bases and J gave up 4 bases; unmatched junction bases: 7. Germline V CDR1 and CDR2: SGHVS, FNYEAQ. The CDR3 length is 15 residues.

The chain links TRBV6-1 to TRBJ2-3, with 8 nucleotides matching TRBD1. V was pared by 3 bases and J by 2 bases, with 4 bases of the junction left unmatched. CDR1 and CDR2 (germline): MNHNS, SASEGT. The CDR3 is 15 amino acids. The CDR3 reads CASSDPGGFTDTQYF. CDR3 DNA: TGTGCCAGCAGTGACCCAGGGGGCTTCACAGATACGCAGTATTTT.

The chain employs TRBV12-3 or TRBV12-4 and TRBJ2-7; D call uncertain. Trimming took 5 bases from V and 6 from J, leaving 14 bases between them. The CDR3 loop spans 13 amino acids. The CDR3 DNA reads TGTGCCAGCAGTCTGAGGTTGGAGAGCGAGCAGTACTTC. Translated, it gives CASSLRLESEQYF.

The chain couples TRBV19 to TRBJ2-3; the D gene is possibly TRBD2 (6 bases). V was trimmed by 3 bases and J by 5 bases, leaving 9 bases between them. In germline, CDR1 is LNHDA, CDR2 SQIVND (reference sequence). CDR3 length equals 13 residues. CDR3 coding DNA: TGTGCCAGTAGTATCGGGCGGGGAGATACGCAGTATTTT. Translating gives CASSIGRGDTQYF.

The chain links TRBV7-6 to TRBJ1-5; D remains unclear. This CDR3 region has 21 residues. Germline V gene data show CDR1 as SGHVS and CDR2 as FNYEAQ. V was cut by 5 bases and J by 4 bases, with 33 bases left in between. The CDR3 DNA reads TGTGCCAGCAGCCCTTGGTTTTGGCCGGCGGGAGGTTCTAAAGGGAATCAGCCCCAGCATTTT. Its translation is CASSPWFWPAGGSKGNQPQHF.

The chain uses TRBV10-3 and TRBJ1-3, with a weak D call TRBD1 (5 bases). In germline, CDR1 is ENHRY, CDR2 SYGVKD. Trimming took off 6 bases at V and 8 bases at J, with 11 bases between the two ends. The CDR3 runs 12 residues. The CDR3 bases are TGTGCCATCAGAGCTCTGGGGCACACCATATATTTT. This gives the protein CAIRALGHTIYF.